What follows are 21 T cell receptor beta chains derived from one specimen sequenced in a study of CD8+CD57+ T cells in acquired aplastic anemia. It was genomic DNA that served as the template for profiling TCR beta VDJ and CDR3. TCRdb called the reads again in MiXCR, with one record for every CDR3 protein. The sample shows approximately 270,000 distinct CDR3 sequences, 45% to 70% of them seen only once. The sequencing input was sorted CD4+, CD8+, or CD8+CD57+ T cells (not recorded which) from PBMCs. The origin of the receptors is a human donor with severe aplastic anemia or a healthy control (not recorded which).

This sequence joins TRBV9 and TRBJ1-2; no clear D gene. There are 14 residues in the CDR3. The germline V and J ends were trimmed by 5 bases and 0 bases, with 11 bases remaining between them. Germline V gene data show CDR1 as SGDLS and CDR2 as YYNGEE. The CDR3 loop is CASRAGSANYGYTF. The CDR3 region has the DNA TGTGCCAGCAGGGCGGGATCGGCTAACTATGGCTACACCTTC.

This clonotype was observed at least ten times. V is TRBV14 and J is TRBJ2-5; D is possibly TRBD2 (6 bases). Between the trimmed V and J ends, which lost 2 bases and 2 bases, there was a span of 15 bases. CDR3 length: 16 residues. CDR1 and CDR2 from the germline V gene are SGHDN and FVKESK. CDR3 loop: CASSQRRGNLQETQYF. CDR3 bases: TGTGCCAGCAGCCAACGTCGCGGGAACTTACAAGAGACCCAGTACTTC.

The chain combines TRBV14 with TRBJ1-1; D possibly corresponds to TRBD1 (6 bases). Per the germline V gene, CDR1 is SGHDN and CDR2 is FVKESK. With 0 bases removed from V and 8 bases from J, the gap between germline ends came to 10 bases. The CDR3 length is 13 residues. The CDR3 region is CASSQETGTEAFF. CDR3 coding DNA: TGTGCCAGCAGCCAAGAGACCGGGACAGAAGCTTTCTTT.

On this clonotype: A much larger clone is a single base away; this may be a read error. The V gene is TRBV5-4, the J gene TRBJ2-3; D is possibly TRBD1 (6 bases). Germline V lookup: CDR1 SGHNT, CDR2 YYREEE (reference sequence). The CDR3 is 17 amino acids. V lost 6 bases and J lost 0, with 20 bases in between. The CDR3 DNA follows: TGTGCCAGCATCCCGATACCCGGACAGACGAGCACAGATACGCAGTATTTT. Protein product: CASIPIPGQTSTDTQYF.

The V call is TRBV10-3, the J call TRBJ2-5; 16 bases are shared with TRBD2. The length of the CDR3 is 16 residues. The germline CDR1 and CDR2 sequences are ENHRY and SYGVKD. V shed 10 bases, J shed 4 bases, and the junction held 9 bases outside the gene matches. CDR3 nucleotides: TGTGCCACTCATGGGACTAGCGGGGGGGTCCTAGAGACCCAGTACTTC. Translation gives CATHGTSGGVLETQYF.

This clonotype was counted only a few times. The chain carries TRBV2 and TRBJ1-6; no clear D gene. Deletions cut 3 bases from V and 12 bases from J, with 12 bases between. CDR1 is SNHLY and CDR2 is FYNNEI in the germline V gene. There are 13 residues in the CDR3. As DNA, the CDR3 is TGTGCCAGCAGTGACCAGGTGGCAGAACCCCTCCACTTT. Residues: CASSDQVAEPLHF.

This chain joins TRBV7-8 and TRBJ1-6; 10 nucleotides agree with TRBD1. This CDR3 has 16 residues. Germline CDR1 and CDR2: SGHVS and FQNEAQ. Trimming cost V 5 bases and J 8 bases; bases outside gene matches: 9. The CDR3 here is CASSRDVGTGDSPLHF. The CDR3 nucleotides are TGTGCCAGCAGCCGAGATGTCGGGACAGGGGATTCACCCCTCCACTTT.

This rearrangement joins TRBV7-2 to TRBJ2-1; no clear D. V was trimmed by 5 bases and J by 4 bases, leaving 18 bases between them. This CDR3 comprises 16 residues. The V gene's germline CDR1 is SGHTA and CDR2 FQGNSA. The CDR3 DNA follows: TGTGCCAGCAGCCCGGGCGGCGCCTCTTGGTACAATGAGCAGTTCTTC. Translating it yields CASSPGGASWYNEQFF.

The V and J genes are TRBV20-1 and TRBJ2-1; 9 nucleotides align to TRBD2. Per germline, CDR1 DFQATT and CDR2 SNEGSKA (reference sequence). The CDR3 has 16 residues. V lost 4 bases and J lost 9; bases outside the gene matches: 16. The CDR3 nucleotides read TGCAGTGCTAACATCCTCACTAGCTCGCGGGGGGGTGAGCAGTTCTTC. This translates into CSANILTSSRGGEQFF.

To note about this clonotype: Since a much larger clone is just one base distant, this may be a read error. The chain's CDR3 is CASSDGQHNKKLFF. The CDR3 DNA follows: TGTGCCAGCAGTGATGGACAGCATAATAAAAAACTGTTTTTT. The chain combines TRBV6-1 with TRBJ1-4; D perhaps matches TRBD1 (6 bases). Per the germline V gene, CDR1 is MNHNS and CDR2 is SASEGT. This CDR3 spans 14 amino acids.

This clonotype came up once. The chain couples TRBV7-2 to TRBJ2-6, with 10 bases aligning to TRBD2. J was trimmed by 3 bases and V by 3 bases; bases with no gene match: 5. The CDR3 runs to 17 residues. Germline-derived CDR1 and CDR2 are SGHTA and FQGNSA. CDR3 DNA sequence: TGTGCCAGCAGCTTTCTAGCGGGGGCGGGTGGGGCCAACGTCCTGACTTTC. This sequence encodes CASSFLAGAGGANVLTF.

This clonotype was recorded many times. This sequence joins TRBV11-1 and TRBJ1-4; 7 positions match TRBD1. The CDR3 has 16 amino acids. CDR1 is SGHAT and CDR2 is FQDESV in the germline V gene (reference sequence). The trim removed 5 bases at V and 0 bases at J, leaving 6 bases unmatched. CDR3 in amino acids: CASSPGDRTTNEKLFF. As DNA, the CDR3 is TGTGCCAGCAGCCCGGGGGACAGAACAACTAATGAAAAACTGTTTTTT.

The chain employs TRBV6-5 and TRBJ1-1, with 7 bases that match TRBD1. CDR3 size: 16 residues. Trimming removed 4 bases from V and 4 bases from J; junction bases left unmatched: 12. Germline CDR1 is MNHEY and CDR2 is SVGAGI. The CDR3 DNA follows: TGTGCCAGCAGTTGCTCGACAGGGAGAGAGAGCACTGAAGCTTTCTTT. It translates to CASSCSTGRESTEAFF.

The chain combines TRBV11-2 with TRBJ2-5; TRBD2 might be the D (5 bases). Trimming removed 0 bases from V and 1 base from J, with 9 bases in between. Germline-derived CDR1 and CDR2 are SGHAT and FQNNGV. The CDR3 extends over 15 amino acids. CDR3 in amino acids: CASSLEGSAQETQYF. Here the CDR3 DNA reads TGTGCCAGCAGCTTAGAAGGGAGCGCCCAAGAGACCCAGTACTTC.

The rearrangement links TRBV7-6 to TRBJ1-1, with D possibly being TRBD1 (5 bases). The germline CDR1 and CDR2 sequences are SGHVS and FNYEAQ. Trimming took 4 bases from V and 1 from J, leaving 10 bases between them. There are 14 residues in the CDR3. Written as DNA, the CDR3 is TGTGCCAGCAGCTGGGACCCACAGAACACTGAAGCTTTCTTT. Amino acid sequence: CASSWDPQNTEAFF.

In this sample, this clonotype turned up a few times. This rearrangement joins TRBV5-1 to TRBJ2-7; 7 nucleotides agree with TRBD2. The CDR3 runs 13 residues. Trimming removed 7 bases from V and 2 bases from J; junction bases left unmatched: 6. Germline loops: CDR1 SGHRS, CDR2 YFSETQ. CDR3 protein: CASGRDATYEQYF. As DNA, the CDR3 is TGCGCCAGCGGGAGGGACGCTACCTACGAGCAGTACTTC.

The V call is TRBV5-6, the J call TRBJ1-2; D is undetermined. Trimming shortened V by 0 bases and J by 1 base, and 7 bases separated the two germline ends. The germline CDR1 and CDR2 sequences are SGHDT and YYEEEE. CDR3 length: 14 amino acids. The CDR3 coding sequence is TGTGCCAGCAGCTTGGGGGAACGTAACTATGGCTACACCTTC. Amino acid sequence: CASSLGERNYGYTF.

V gene TRBV29-1 combines with J gene TRBJ2-7; D is uncertain. The end of the DNA is better explained by TRBJ2-1, so the J call may be wrong. The CDR3 loop spans 11 amino acids. CDR1 is SQVTM and CDR2 is ANQGSEA in the germline V gene. CDR3: CSVRDYNEQFF. The CDR3 nucleotides read TGCAGCGTTCGAGACTACAATGAGCAGTTCTTC.

The V call is TRBV7-2, the J call TRBJ1-1, with D tentatively TRBD1 (6 bases). The CDR3 loop spans 14 amino acids. Trimming pared 0 bases from V and 9 bases from J, leaving 14 bases between. Germline CDR1 reads SGHTA; CDR2 reads FQGNSA. The CDR3 loop reads CASSLAGGGWQAFF. For the CDR3, the DNA is TGTGCCAGCAGCTTAGCGGGCGGGGGCTGGCAAGCTTTCTTT.

The chain joins TRBV19 to TRBJ2-3, with TRBD1 matching 10 bases. CDR1 is LNHDA and CDR2 is SQIVND in the germline V gene (reference sequence). The CDR3 length is 15 residues. J gave up 4 bases and V 2 bases, and 3 bases lay outside the gene matches. The CDR3 loop reads CASSIFGQGADTQYF. As DNA, the CDR3 is TGTGCCAGTAGTATATTTGGACAGGGGGCAGATACGCAGTATTTT.

The chain couples TRBV3-1 to TRBJ2-3; the match to TRBD1 covers 9 bases. Germline V gene lookup returns CDR1 LGHDT and CDR2 YNNKEL (reference sequence). V was clipped by 2 bases and J by 2 bases; unmatched bases: 5. The CDR3 has 16 residues. The CDR3, as DNA: TGTGCCAGCAGCCAAACCGGGACAGGGAACACAGATACGCAGTATTTT. Residues: CASSQTGTGNTDTQYF.